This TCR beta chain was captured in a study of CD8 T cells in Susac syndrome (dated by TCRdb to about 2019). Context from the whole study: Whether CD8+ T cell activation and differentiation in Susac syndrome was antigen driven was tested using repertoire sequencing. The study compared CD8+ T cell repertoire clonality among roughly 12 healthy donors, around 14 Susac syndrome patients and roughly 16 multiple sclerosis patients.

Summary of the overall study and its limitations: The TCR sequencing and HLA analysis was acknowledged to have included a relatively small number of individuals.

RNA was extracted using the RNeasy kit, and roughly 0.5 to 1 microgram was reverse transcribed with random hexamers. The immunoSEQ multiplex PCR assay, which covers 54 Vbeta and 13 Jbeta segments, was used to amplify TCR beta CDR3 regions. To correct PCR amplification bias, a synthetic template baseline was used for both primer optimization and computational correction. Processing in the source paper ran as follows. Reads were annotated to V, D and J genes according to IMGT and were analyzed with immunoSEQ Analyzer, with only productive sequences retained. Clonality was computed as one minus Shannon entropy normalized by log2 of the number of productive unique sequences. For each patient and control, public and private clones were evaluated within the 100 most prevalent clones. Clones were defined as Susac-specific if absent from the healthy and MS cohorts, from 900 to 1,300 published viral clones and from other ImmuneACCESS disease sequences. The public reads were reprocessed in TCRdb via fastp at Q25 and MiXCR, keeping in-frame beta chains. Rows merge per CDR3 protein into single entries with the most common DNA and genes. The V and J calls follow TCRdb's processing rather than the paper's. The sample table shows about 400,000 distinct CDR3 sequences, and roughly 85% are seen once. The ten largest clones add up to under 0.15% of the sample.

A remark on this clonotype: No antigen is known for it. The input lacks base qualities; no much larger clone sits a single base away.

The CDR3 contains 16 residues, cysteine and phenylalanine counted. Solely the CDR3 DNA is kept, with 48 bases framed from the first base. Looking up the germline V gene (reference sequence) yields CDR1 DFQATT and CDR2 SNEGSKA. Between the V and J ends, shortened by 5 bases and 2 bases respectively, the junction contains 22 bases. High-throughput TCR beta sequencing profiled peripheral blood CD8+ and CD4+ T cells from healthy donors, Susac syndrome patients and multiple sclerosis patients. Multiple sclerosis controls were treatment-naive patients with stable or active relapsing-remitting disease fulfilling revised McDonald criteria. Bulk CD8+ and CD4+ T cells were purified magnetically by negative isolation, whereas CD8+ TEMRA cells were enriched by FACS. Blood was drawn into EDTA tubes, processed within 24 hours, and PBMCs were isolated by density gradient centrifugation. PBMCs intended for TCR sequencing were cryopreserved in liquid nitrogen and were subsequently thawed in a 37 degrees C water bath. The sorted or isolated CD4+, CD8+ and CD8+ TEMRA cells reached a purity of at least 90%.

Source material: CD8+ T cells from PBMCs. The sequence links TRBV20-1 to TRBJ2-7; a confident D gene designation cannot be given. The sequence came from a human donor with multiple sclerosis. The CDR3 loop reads CSAENKQSQSPYEQYF. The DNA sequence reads TGCAGTGCTGAAAACAAACAGAGCCAGTCACCCTACGAGCAGTACTTC.